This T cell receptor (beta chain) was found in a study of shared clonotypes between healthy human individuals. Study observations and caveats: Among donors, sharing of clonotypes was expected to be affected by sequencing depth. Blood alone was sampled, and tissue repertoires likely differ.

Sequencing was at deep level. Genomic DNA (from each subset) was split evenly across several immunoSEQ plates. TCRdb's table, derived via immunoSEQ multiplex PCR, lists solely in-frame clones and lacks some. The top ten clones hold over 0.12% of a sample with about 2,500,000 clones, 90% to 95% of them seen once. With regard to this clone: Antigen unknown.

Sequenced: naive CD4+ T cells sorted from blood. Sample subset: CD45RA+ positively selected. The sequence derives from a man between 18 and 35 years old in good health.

The CDR3 nucleotides read TGTGCCAGCGGTCGAACCGGGACTAGTGGCGGGGAGCTGTTTTTT. Protein: CASGRTGTSGGELFF. The gene calls are TRBV7-9 and TRBJ2-2; 8 nucleotides line up with TRBD2. Unmatched junction bases numbered 12, after V lost 8 bases and J lost 7 bases. Germline V gene lookup returns CDR1 SEHNR and CDR2 FQNEAQ (reference sequence). The CDR3 extends over 15 amino acids.